These 29 T cell receptor beta chains originate from one sample sequenced in a study of cytomegalovirus exposure and HLA in healthy donors. The study ran its PCR with 60 Vbeta and 13 Jbeta primers. Repertoires were generated with immunoSEQ multiplex PCR, while TCRdb's copy carries only in-frame clones and drops some. Among a few hundred thousand clones listed, about 78% were seen once. What was sequenced was PBMCs. Source of these receptors: a woman in her twenties or thirties in good health and CMV-seronegative.

This chain links TRBV2 with TRBJ2-7; weak D call: TRBD1 (6 bases). The CDR3 sequence is 13 residues long. Looked up from germline, CDR1 is SNHLY and CDR2 is FYNNEI. Trimming took 8 bases from V and 4 from J, leaving 15 bases between them. This CDR3 is CASGTILKYEQYF. In DNA form, the CDR3 reads TGTGCCAGCGGGACAATTCTAAAATACGAGCAGTACTTC.

V gene TRBV18 combines with J gene TRBJ1-5; possibly TRBD1 for D (5 bases). This CDR3 region has 13 residues. Germline-derived CDR1 and CDR2 are KGHSH and LQKENI. V was cut by 3 bases and J by 3 bases, with 6 bases left in between. Here the CDR3 reads CASSPTVNQPQHF. DNA of the CDR3: TGTGCCAGCTCACCGACAGTCAATCAGCCCCAGCATTTT.

This clone has more than one count but fewer than ten. The CDR3 DNA is TGTGCCAGCAGTTCCCGGACTAGCGGAACAGATACGCAGTATTTT. It is translated as CASSSRTSGTDTQYF. This chain uses TRBV28 with TRBJ2-3; 10 positions match TRBD2. Germline CDR1 and CDR2: MDHEN and SYDVKM. The CDR3 totals 15 residues. The ends lost 4 bases at V and 3 bases at J; junction bases unmatched: 4.

The chain has TRBV7-9 and TRBJ2-5; tentatively, D is TRBD1 (6 bases). CDR3 length equals 14 residues. With 5 bases removed from V and 1 base from J, the gap between germline ends came to 11 bases. Germline V lookup: CDR1 SEHNR, CDR2 FQNEAQ (reference sequence). Here the CDR3 DNA reads TGTGCCAGCAGCGAACAGGGCCTCCAAGAGACCCAGTACTTC. This encodes CASSEQGLQETQYF.

The chain links TRBV18 to TRBJ2-3; the D gene is possibly TRBD2 (5 bases). The V end was cut by 0 bases, the J end by 5 bases, with 15 bases between. This CDR3 has 16 amino acids. Per the germline V gene, CDR1 is KGHSH and CDR2 is LQKENI. The CDR3, as DNA: TGTGCCAGCTCACCACCGATCGGGATCAAAGGAGATACGCAGTATTTT. It yields the protein CASSPPIGIKGDTQYF.

V gene TRBV18 combines with J gene TRBJ1-1; D gene unclear. This CDR3 is built from 19 residues. The V end lost 1 base, the J end lost 3 bases, and 24 bases lay between the germline ends. Per germline, CDR1 KGHSH and CDR2 LQKENI. The CDR3 spells CASSPRILGSATWDTEAFF. DNA of the CDR3: TGTGCCAGCTCACCACGTATCCTCGGGTCCGCTACTTGGGACACTGAAGCTTTCTTT.

V and J are TRBV6-1 and TRBJ1-5; D possibly corresponds to TRBD1 (6 bases). The germline CDR1 and CDR2 sequences are MNHNS and SASEGT. V lost 4 bases to trimming and J lost 1 base, with 17 bases between them. The CDR3 consists of 17 residues. CDR3: CASSARGGGWSNQPQHF. The DNA for the CDR3 is TGTGCCAGCAGTGCTCGAGGGGGGGGCTGGAGCAATCAGCCCCAGCATTTT.

V usage is TRBV10-2 and J usage is TRBJ2-7; 11 nucleotides agree with TRBD1. CDR3 size: 14 residues. Germline CDR1 is WSHSY and CDR2 is SAAADI. V shed 9 bases and J 5 bases; nucleotides not matched to a gene: 9. In nucleotides, the CDR3 is TGCGCCAGTTGGGAGGACAGGGGGCTGAACGAGCAGTACTTC. Its translation is CASWEDRGLNEQYF.

The J gene is TRBJ1-1, the V gene TRBV5-1; the D gene is possibly TRBD1 (6 bases). Germline CDR1 reads SGHRS; CDR2 reads YFSETQ. V was pared by 0 bases and J by 10 bases, with 13 bases between. The CDR3 has 13 amino acids. The CDR3 bases are TGCGCCAGCAGCTTGGAGGGGGAGGGTGGAGCTTTCTTT. Translated: CASSLEGEGGAFF.

The chain uses TRBV6-5 and TRBJ1-1; tentative D call: TRBD1 (6 bases). The V end lost 1 base, the J end lost 4 bases, and 13 bases lay between the germline ends. The germline V gene encodes CDR1 MNHEY and CDR2 SVGAGI. The CDR3 has 15 amino acids. The CDR3 coding sequence is TGTGCCAGCAGTTACTTAGGGGGTCGGTCCACTGAAGCTTTCTTT. Amino acid sequence: CASSYLGGRSTEAFF.

The J gene is TRBJ2-7, the V gene TRBV25-1; 9 nucleotides match TRBD1. CDR3 length: 15 residues. V shed 3 bases and J 4 bases; nucleotides not matched to a gene: 7. The V gene's germline CDR1 is MGHDK and CDR2 SYGVNS. The CDR3 protein is CASSDMDRGVYEQYF. The CDR3, as DNA: TGTGCCAGCAGTGACATGGACAGGGGAGTGTACGAGCAGTACTTC.

This chain joins TRBV18 and TRBJ2-1; TRBD2 matches 11 bases. Germline V lookup: CDR1 KGHSH, CDR2 LQKENI. The junction had 13 bases not matched to a gene; V was cut back by 5 bases and J by 4 bases. CDR3 length equals 18 residues. The CDR3 reads CASSRTGTSGDLYNEQFF. The CDR3 DNA sequence: TGTGCCAGCTCAAGAACCGGGACTAGCGGCGATTTATACAATGAGCAGTTCTTC.

The chain joins TRBV5-6 to TRBJ2-3, with D maybe TRBD1 (6 bases). The germline V and J ends were trimmed by 4 bases and 2 bases, with 17 bases remaining between them. CDR3 size: 16 residues. Germline V gives CDR1 SGHDT, CDR2 YYEEEE. The CDR3 DNA is TGTGCCAGCAGCCGTGGGGATCGGGGACACACAGATACGCAGTATTTT. This sequence encodes CASSRGDRGHTDTQYF.

The CDR3, as DNA: TGTGCCAGCAGGAGACTAGCGGCTCATATGTCGGCAGATACGCAGTATTTT. Amino acids: CASRRLAAHMSADTQYF. V and J are TRBV11-2 and TRBJ2-3; 9 nucleotides align to TRBD2. Germline lookup yields CDR1 SGHAT and CDR2 FQNNGV. The CDR3 contains 17 residues. Trimming removed 6 bases from V and 4 bases from J; junction bases left unmatched: 14.

The chain is built from TRBV25-1 and TRBJ1-4; D call uncertain. The CDR3 has 14 amino acids. With 5 bases removed from V and 6 bases from J, the gap between germline ends came to 13 bases. Germline CDR1 is MGHDK and CDR2 is SYGVNS. CDR3 sequence (DNA): TGTGCCAGCAGTTCATCCCTAGTGGATGAAAAACTGTTTTTT. Amino acids: CASSSSLVDEKLFF.

The chain employs TRBV5-6 and TRBJ2-7, with a weak D call TRBD1 (5 bases). The V gene's germline CDR1 is SGHDT and CDR2 YYEEEE. V shed 4 bases and J shed 1 base, with 12 bases lying between them. The CDR3 has 14 amino acids. In nucleotides, the CDR3 is TGTGCCAGCAGCCTTGGGGCGGCTTCCTACGAGCAGTACTTC. Its translation is CASSLGAASYEQYF.

The V call is TRBV7-9, the J call TRBJ1-1; 7 bases map to TRBD1. The CDR3 totals 14 residues. J lost 4 bases, V lost 2 bases, and 4 bases had no gene match. CDR1 and CDR2 (germline): SEHNR, FQNEAQ (reference sequence). The CDR3 protein is CASSLFDRATEAFF. The CDR3 DNA is TGTGCCAGCAGCTTATTCGACAGGGCCACTGAAGCTTTCTTT.

This clone has only a few counts. This sequence joins TRBV5-1 and TRBJ2-3; 7 bases are shared with TRBD1. This CDR3 has 15 amino acids. The germline CDR1 and CDR2 sequences are SGHRS and YFSETQ. The V and J ends lost 4 bases and 2 bases, in that order; junction bases with no gene match: 7. CDR3 amino acids: CASSPGTVNTDTQYF. The CDR3 DNA reads as TGCGCCAGCAGCCCCGGGACAGTTAACACAGATACGCAGTATTTT.

V usage is TRBV4-1 and J usage is TRBJ2-2; D ambiguous. V was cut by 6 bases and J by 0 bases, with 8 bases left in between. The germline gives CDR1 MGHRA, CDR2 YSYEKL. The CDR3 totals 14 residues. The CDR3 DNA sequence: TGCGCCAGCAGACGGGTTTCGAACACCGGGGAGCTGTTTTTT. This gives the protein CASRRVSNTGELFF.

This rearrangement joins TRBV6-6 to TRBJ2-3, with 15 bases matching TRBD2. Trimming removed 5 bases from V and 11 bases from J; junction bases left unmatched: 8. Germline-derived CDR1 and CDR2 are MNHNY and SVGAGI (reference sequence). The CDR3 is 15 residues long. The CDR3 DNA reads TGTGCCAGCAGTCCCTCGGGACTAGCGGGAGGCGGGCAGTATTTT. The encoded protein is CASSPSGLAGGGQYF.

This clone has only a few counts. This chain connects TRBV7-2 to TRBJ2-7; D is perhaps TRBD2 (5 bases). There are 14 residues in the CDR3. Germline CDR1 SGHTA, CDR2 FQGNSA. Trimming removed 2 bases at V and 4 bases at J, with 12 bases between. CDR3 nucleotides: TGTGCCAGCAGCTTATCGGGCAGGACTTACGAGCAGTACTTC. It codes for CASSLSGRTYEQYF. The full variable domain, rest sourced from reference TRBV7-2 and TRBJ2-7, is GAGVSQSPSNKVTEKGKDVELRCDPISGHTALYWYRQSLGQGLEFLIYFQGNSAPDKSGLPSDRFSAERTGGSVSTLTIQRTQQEDSAVYLCASSLSGRTYEQYFGPGTRLTVT.

V and J are TRBV5-4 and TRBJ2-3; D call uncertain. Germline V gene lookup returns CDR1 SGHNT and CDR2 YYREEE (reference sequence). The CDR3 consists of 16 residues. Trimming stripped 0 bases from V and 0 bases from J, with 11 bases between. The CDR3 is CASSLDPARSTDTQYF. The CDR3 DNA follows: TGTGCCAGCAGCTTGGATCCAGCGAGAAGCACAGATACGCAGTATTTT.

The chain carries TRBV19 and TRBJ2-5; 14 nucleotides align to TRBD2. V gave up 4 bases and J gave up 4 bases; unmatched junction bases: 5. This CDR3 is 16 amino acids long. The V gene's germline CDR1 is LNHDA and CDR2 SQIVND (reference sequence). The CDR3 bases are TGTGCCAGTAGTACCGGACTAGCGGGAGGAGTAGAGACCCAGTACTTC. Translated, it gives CASSTGLAGGVETQYF.

The genes are TRBV2 and TRBJ1-1; tentatively, D is TRBD1 (5 bases). Germline assignment: CDR1 SNHLY and CDR2 FYNNEI. CDR3 length equals 13 residues. V dropped 7 bases and J dropped 7 bases, with 16 bases sitting between them. The CDR3: CASTSTKGDEAFF. In DNA form, the CDR3 reads TGTGCCAGCACCAGCACAAAAGGGGATGAAGCTTTCTTT.

This sequence joins TRBV5-1 and TRBJ2-7; 10 bases align to TRBD1. CDR1 is SGHRS and CDR2 is YFSETQ in the germline V gene. The CDR3 loop spans 16 amino acids. J lost 3 bases, V lost 1 base, and 7 bases had no gene match. DNA for the CDR3: TGCGCCAGCAGCTTGTCGGGACAGGGGTCTTACTACGAGCAGTACTTC. Protein sequence: CASSLSGQGSYYEQYF.

The J gene is TRBJ2-2, the V gene TRBV15; TRBD2 matches 10 bases. In germline, CDR1 is LNHNV, CDR2 YYDKDF (reference sequence). The CDR3 has 15 amino acids. The V segment lost 4 bases and the J segment 6 bases; nucleotides outside the gene matches: 5. The CDR3 nucleotides are TGTGCCACCAGCACTAGCGGGAGAGGACCCGGGGAGCTGTTTTTT. Its protein is CATSTSGRGPGELFF.

Turning to this clone: Germline is not matched at one junction end, which may reflect a read error. V usage is TRBV7-9 and J usage is TRBJ2-7; D call uncertain. This CDR3 has 12 amino acids. Germline V gene sequence: CDR1 SEHNR, CDR2 FQNEAQ (reference sequence). The DNA of the CDR3 is TGTTCCAGCAGCTCAGGTCCCCCCGAGCAGTACTTC. Translation: CSSSSGPPEQYF.

This clone was observed a few times. The chain has TRBV10-2 and TRBJ1-6, with 8 bases aligning to TRBD1. The CDR3 has 14 residues. V dropped 4 bases and J dropped 7; count of bases not matched to a gene: 3. CDR1 WSHSY and CDR2 SAAADI come from the germline V gene. In nucleotides, the CDR3 is TGCGCCAGCAGTGCGACAGGGGCGAATTCACCCCTCCACTTT. Amino acid sequence: CASSATGANSPLHF.

This clone was recorded once. One end of the junction fails to match germline, which may point to a read error. J is TRBJ2-7 and V is TRBV7-9, with 8 bases fitting TRBD2. CDR3 length: 18 amino acids. The germline gives CDR1 SEHNR, CDR2 FQNEAQ (reference sequence). The CDR3 spells CSSSLGGFLAGSSYEQYF. DNA of the CDR3: TGTTCCAGCAGCTTAGGGGGATTCCTAGCGGGTAGCTCCTACGAGCAGTACTTC.